Following are 30 T cell receptor beta chains from one sample sequenced in a study of regulatory T cells in long-lasting Graves disease. Combining iRepertoire HTBI primers with Arm-PCR of CDR3 regions, the authors built TCR beta libraries. One entry per CDR3 protein, called by TCRdb with MiXCR from the multiplex PCR reads. This table has 350,000 to 500,000 distinct CDR3 sequences, less than 20% appearing once. As for time point: newly diagnosed GD, antithyroid drugs for less than 3 months. There was RNA extracted from PBMCs, and the TCR library was made from it. The same data also went into a second study, on T cells in Graves' hyperthyroidism and ophthalmopathy.

Material: peripheral blood mononuclear cells (PBMCs), obtained at new diagnosis, from a patient treated with antithyroid drugs. The receptor source for this set is a woman aged 25 to 45 with Graves disease.

As for this clonotype: A much larger clone differs by one base, so this may be a read error. The CDR3 spells CSARDRTTTYELYF. The CDR3 nucleotides are TGCAGTGCTAGAGATAGGACCACCACGTACGAGCTGTACTTC. The chain recombines TRBV20-1 with TRBJ2-7; D is unclear. The CDR3 totals 14 residues. Germline CDR1 DFQATT, CDR2 SNEGSKA (reference sequence).

This clonotype was counted ten times or more. The chain has TRBV3-1 and TRBJ1-1, with D uncertain. The CDR3 spans 15 residues. Germline V lookup: CDR1 LGHDT, CDR2 YNNKEL (reference sequence). Trimming pared 4 bases from V and 0 bases from J, leaving 12 bases between. The CDR3 is CASSRTDVMNTEAFF. The CDR3 DNA sequence: TGTGCCAGCAGCCGGACGGACGTAATGAACACTGAAGCTTTCTTT.

The chain is built from TRBV6-1 and TRBJ1-1; possibly TRBD1 for D (5 bases). Germline CDR1 MNHNS, CDR2 SASEGT. Trimming shortened V by 3 bases and J by 1 base, and 9 bases separated the two germline ends. The CDR3 sequence is 14 residues long. The CDR3 bases are TGTGCCAGCAGTGAGGGACCGACGAACACTGAAGCTTTCTTT. Translation gives CASSEGPTNTEAFF.

This clonotype showed up just a few times. The chain carries TRBV18 and TRBJ1-5; D is unresolved. V gave up 2 bases and J gave up 7 bases, with 9 bases separating them. This CDR3 has 13 amino acids. Per the germline V gene, CDR1 is KGHSH and CDR2 is LQKENI. This chain's CDR3 is CASSPSMEQPQHF. CDR3 sequence (DNA): TGTGCCAGCTCACCATCGATGGAACAGCCCCAGCATTTT.

V and J are TRBV4-1 and TRBJ2-7; 7 bases agree with TRBD1. The V gene's germline CDR1 is MGHRA and CDR2 YSYEKL. This CDR3 comprises 13 residues. Trimming cost V 0 bases and J 6 bases; bases outside gene matches: 2. CDR3 coding DNA: TGCGCCAGCAGCCAAGAACCAGGGGGCGAGCAGTACTTC. This translates into CASSQEPGGEQYF.

This clonotype was recorded many times. The chain carries TRBV12-3 or TRBV12-4 and TRBJ2-7; TRBD2 agrees at 13 bases. The CDR3 is 16 residues long. The trim removed 6 bases at V and 3 bases at J, leaving 8 bases unmatched. The CDR3 DNA follows: TGTGCCAGCAGATTTGGGACTAGCGGGAACCTCTACGAGCAGTACTTC. It specifies CASRFGTSGNLYEQYF.

This clonotype was seen ten or more times. This rearrangement joins TRBV27 to TRBJ1-1, with D maybe TRBD1 (6 bases). The CDR3 contains 16 residues. Deletions cut 5 bases from V and 7 bases from J, with 23 bases between. Looked up from germline, CDR1 is MNHEY and CDR2 is SMNVEV (reference sequence). The CDR3 is CASSNKSGTPRSEAFF. CDR3 DNA: TGTGCCAGCAGTAACAAATCCGGGACACCAAGGAGTGAAGCTTTCTTT.

This clonotype was seen many times. The chain recombines TRBV28 with TRBJ2-1; D is perhaps TRBD2 (6 bases). Trimming removed 5 bases at V and 5 bases at J, with 13 bases between. Germline V CDR1 and CDR2: MDHEN, SYDVKM. The CDR3 has 14 residues. The CDR3 coding sequence is TGTGCCAGCAGTGGAAGGGACTTAAACAATGAGCAGTTCTTC. Amino acids: CASSGRDLNNEQFF.

This clonotype showed up just a few times. CDR3 protein: CASSLGGGVRETQYF. CDR3 bases: TGTGCCAGCAGCTTGGGGGGCGGGGTGAGGGAGACCCAGTACTTC. The rearrangement links TRBV5-4 to TRBJ2-5; D is possibly TRBD2 (6 bases). Trimming removed 0 bases from V and 5 bases from J, with 14 bases in between. Per the germline V gene, CDR1 is SGHNT and CDR2 is YYREEE (reference sequence). This CDR3 has 15 residues.

This clonotype was found a few times. The CDR3: CASSFRRSQPQHF. CDR3 sequence (DNA): TGTGCCAGCAGCTTCCGAAGGAGTCAGCCCCAGCATTTT. The chain is built from TRBV5-5 and TRBJ1-5; D is unclear. The CDR3 totals 13 residues. Deletions cut 2 bases from V and 6 bases from J, with 9 bases between. The germline gives CDR1 SGHKS, CDR2 YYEKEE (reference sequence).

This clonotype was found many times. V gene TRBV6-2 or TRBV6-3 combines with J gene TRBJ2-5; maybe TRBD1 (8 bases). The V gene's germline CDR1 is MNHEY and CDR2 SVGEGT. The CDR3 has 16 amino acids. Trimming removed 10 bases at V and 4 bases at J, with 25 bases between. CDR3 coding DNA: TGTGCCATACAAAGTTACAGGCGGGGGACAGGAGAGACCCAGTACTTC. Translating gives CAIQSYRRGTGETQYF.

A few counts support this clonotype. This chain connects TRBV6-2 or TRBV6-3 to TRBJ2-7; no clear D gene. Germline V lookup: CDR1 MNHEY, CDR2 SVGEGT. The CDR3 runs to 15 residues. V lost 2 bases, J lost 2 bases, and 13 bases lay in between. CDR3 sequence: CASSYLYDKAYEQYF. The CDR3 nucleotides read TGTGCCAGCAGTTACCTCTACGATAAGGCCTACGAGCAGTACTTC.

This chain uses TRBV6-2 or TRBV6-3 with TRBJ2-4; 10 nucleotides align to TRBD2. With V trimmed by 2 bases and J by 7 bases, 8 bases remained unmatched. Germline V gene sequence: CDR1 MNHEY, CDR2 SVGEGT. This CDR3 is 16 amino acids long. CDR3 bases: TGTGCCAGCAGTTACCGCCTAGCGGGAGAAGGGAACATTCAGTACTTC. The encoded protein is CASSYRLAGEGNIQYF.

The V call is TRBV5-1, the J call TRBJ2-1; either TRBD1 or TRBD2 may fit D (6 bases each). Trimming removed 2 bases from V and 9 bases from J, with 18 bases in between. CDR3 length: 15 amino acids. Germline V gene lookup returns CDR1 SGHRS and CDR2 YFSETQ. The CDR3 sequence: CASSLTSGSRGEQFF. The CDR3 region has the DNA TGCGCCAGCAGCTTAACCAGCGGGTCCAGGGGTGAGCAGTTCTTC.

This clonotype was picked up many times. The CDR3 is CASSLVTRVRRTDTQYF. The CDR3 nucleotides are TGTGCCAGCAGTTTAGTTACGAGGGTTCGCCGCACAGATACGCAGTATTTT. The chain recombines TRBV28 with TRBJ2-3; TRBD2 might be the D (5 bases). Germline CDR1 is MDHEN and CDR2 is SYDVKM. CDR3 size: 17 residues. The V end was cut by 2 bases, the J end by 1 base, with 16 bases between.

This clonotype was picked up a small number of times. The V gene is TRBV7-2, the J gene TRBJ2-5; D gene uncertain. The CDR3 is 15 residues long. The germline V gene encodes CDR1 SGHTA and CDR2 FQGNSA. The V end lost 1 base, the J end lost 0 bases, and 9 bases lay between the germline ends. The DNA for the CDR3 is TGTGCCAGCAGCTTAGGGGCGGCTAACCAAGAGACCCAGTACTTC. Amino acid sequence: CASSLGAANQETQYF.

Notes on this clonotype: This may stem from a read error, because a much larger clone lies one nucleotide away. V usage is TRBV18 and J usage is TRBJ1-2; the D is unclear. Germline V gives CDR1 KGHSH, CDR2 LQKENI. The CDR3 is 15 residues long. The CDR3 DNA is TGTGCCAGCTCACCCCGGGCCCCGGGGAACTCTGGCCACACCTTC. Its translation is CASSPRAPGNSGHTF.

There are many counts of this clonotype. The V and J genes are TRBV11-2 and TRBJ2-1, with D possibly TRBD1 on 6 matching bases. V was trimmed by 5 bases and J by 3 bases, leaving 8 bases between them. Germline CDR1 is SGHAT and CDR2 is FQNNGV. The CDR3 extends over 13 amino acids. CDR3 residues: CASSLDSYNEQFF. The CDR3 DNA sequence: TGTGCCAGCAGCCTGGACAGCTACAATGAGCAGTTCTTC.

This clonotype was seen a single time. The chain links TRBV7-2 to TRBJ2-7; 7 bases are shared with TRBD2. Trimming took 6 bases from V and 2 from J; bases not matched to a gene: 7. Germline CDR1 is SGHTA and CDR2 is FQGNSA. The CDR3 sequence is 14 residues long. CDR3 DNA: TGTGCCAGCAGTCCTCCGGGAGGTACCTACGAGCAGTACTTC. As protein: CASSPPGGTYEQYF. Full variable domain (missing parts from reference TRBV7-2 and TRBJ2-7): GAGVSQSPSNKVTEKGKDVELRCDPISGHTALYWYRQSLGQGLEFLIYFQGNSAPDKSGLPSDRFSAERTGGSVSTLTIQRTQQEDSAVYLCASSPPGGTYEQYFGPGTRLTVT.

This clonotype showed up just a few times. The chain carries TRBV29-1 and TRBJ2-1; D call uncertain. The CDR3 has 15 residues. Germline V gene sequence: CDR1 SQVTM, CDR2 ANQGSEA. Trimming took off 4 bases at V and 0 bases at J, with 13 bases between the two ends. The CDR3 spells CSVALRRSSYNEQFF. In DNA form, the CDR3 reads TGCAGCGTTGCCCTGCGGAGAAGCTCCTACAATGAGCAGTTCTTC.

This clonotype was counted a few times. The V gene is TRBV15, the J gene TRBJ2-5, with 8 nucleotides matching TRBD1. V trimming: 1 base; J trimming: 2 bases; junction bases outside the gene matches: 9. Germline-derived CDR1 and CDR2 are LNHNV and YYDKDF (reference sequence). The CDR3 runs to 17 residues. CDR3 loop: CATSRALTGESQETQYF. In nucleotides, the CDR3 is TGTGCCACCAGCAGAGCCCTGACAGGGGAGAGTCAAGAGACCCAGTACTTC.

This clonotype was detected many times. The chain combines TRBV7-3 with TRBJ1-5; D is unresolved. The CDR3 extends over 13 amino acids. Germline lookup yields CDR1 SGHTA and CDR2 FQGTGA. Between the trimmed V and J ends, which lost 3 bases and 7 bases, there was a span of 10 bases. CDR3 coding DNA: TGTGCCAGCAGCTTTGGTGTTCGGCAGCCCCAGCATTTT. It is translated as CASSFGVRQPQHF.

The chain joins TRBV9 to TRBJ2-3, with a tentative D call TRBD1 (5 bases). The CDR3 totals 14 residues. V dropped 5 bases and J dropped 0 bases, with 10 bases sitting between them. Germline lookup yields CDR1 SGDLS and CDR2 YYNGEE. CDR3 nucleotide sequence: TGTGCCAGCAGTACGGACATAAGCACAGATACGCAGTATTTT. Its protein product is CASSTDISTDTQYF. The variable domain in full, with the rest retrieved from reference TRBV9 and TRBJ2-3, is DSGVTQTPKHLITATGQRVTLRCSPRSGDLSVYWYQQSLDQGLQFLIQYYNGEERAKGNILERFSAQQFPDLHSELNLSSLELGDSALYFCASSTDISTDTQYFGPGTRLTVL.

Points on this clonotype: One base away lies a much larger clone, so this may be a sequencing read error. The V call is TRBV13, the J call TRBJ2-1; 8 positions agree with TRBD2. This CDR3 has 17 amino acids. Germline assignment: CDR1 PRHDT and CDR2 FYEKMQ (reference sequence). CDR3 nucleotides: TGTGCCAGCAGCTCGATACTAGCGGTGAGCTCCTGCAATGAGCAGTTCTTC. It codes for CASSSILAVSSCNEQFF. The complete variable domain, with remaining parts taken from reference TRBV13 and TRBJ2-1, reads AAGVIQSPRHLIKEKRETATLKCYPIPRHDTVYWYQQGPGQDPQFLISFYEKMQSDKGSIPDRFSAQQFSDYHSELNMSSLELGDSALYFCASSSILAVSSCNEQFFGPGTRLTVL.

This clonotype was recorded a few times. The chain joins TRBV6-1 to TRBJ1-2, with 9 nucleotides matching TRBD1. The CDR3 extends over 15 amino acids. Per germline, CDR1 MNHNS and CDR2 SASEGT. Germline trimming cut 4 bases from V and 4 bases from J; bases unmatched to any gene: 7. CDR3 DNA: TGTGCCAGCAGTGCCACAGGGGGCCGGGCCTATGGCTACACCTTC. Translated: CASSATGGRAYGYTF.

This clonotype was seen repeatedly, ten times or more. V and J are TRBV19 and TRBJ2-5, with 12 positions matching TRBD2. The ends lost 5 bases at V and 5 bases at J; junction bases unmatched: 6. The CDR3 length is 15 residues. Germline-derived CDR1 and CDR2 are LNHDA and SQIVND (reference sequence). In nucleotides, the CDR3 is TGTGCCAGTAGTGGACTAGCGGGAATGGAGGAGACCCAGTACTTC. This translates into CASSGLAGMEETQYF.

The sample holds many counts of this clonotype. The chain has TRBV18 and TRBJ1-1, with TRBD1 as a possible D gene (5 bases). Germline CDR1 reads KGHSH; CDR2 reads LQKENI. The CDR3 consists of 14 residues. The V end lost 3 bases, the J end lost 4 bases, and 12 bases lay between the germline ends. CDR3 sequence (DNA): TGTGCCAGCTCACCCCAAGGGGTGAGCACTGAAGCTTTCTTT. It specifies CASSPQGVSTEAFF.

A remark on this clonotype: A much bigger clone sits one base away, suggesting this may be a read error. The chain is built from TRBV4-2 and TRBJ2-2; the D gene is possibly TRBD2 (5 bases). The CDR3 has 17 residues. Germline lookup yields CDR1 LGHNA and CDR2 YNFKEQ. CDR3 protein: CASSSGILRTNTRELFF. The CDR3 region has the DNA TGTGCCAGCAGCTCCGGGATACTTCGGACGAACACCCGGGAGCTGTTTTTT.

This clonotype was counted at least ten times. The chain combines TRBV6-5 with TRBJ2-2; perhaps TRBD2 as D (5 bases). This CDR3 has 18 residues. The V and J ends lost 0 bases and 1 base respectively, with 15 bases between them. Germline assignment: CDR1 MNHEY and CDR2 SVGAGI. This CDR3 is CASSYSGVRQENTGELFF. In nucleotides, the CDR3 is TGTGCCAGCAGTTACTCGGGAGTGAGGCAGGAGAACACCGGGGAGCTGTTTTTT.

This clonotype was seen ten or more times. The rearrangement uses TRBV11-2 and TRBJ2-3; D remains unclear. Trimming removed 6 bases from V and 2 bases from J, with 15 bases in between. The CDR3 loop spans 15 amino acids. The germline V gene has CDR1 SGHAT and CDR2 FQNNGV. The CDR3 sequence is CASSTDSPYTDTQYF. The CDR3 DNA follows: TGTGCCAGCAGTACTGACTCACCTTACACAGATACGCAGTATTTT.